These 22 T cell receptor beta chains came from one sample sequenced in a study of T cell clones after liver transplantation. Proliferating CFSE-low MLR cells were sequenced to define alloreactive TCRbeta sequences. Method: immunoSEQ multiplex PCR; TCRdb's copy keeps in-frame clones and lacks some. The sample carries a few thousand clones, approximately 33% recorded once. For these TCRs, the target antigens are not known. The sequenced material came from CD8+ T cells from cultured PBMCs. The receptors stem from a human patient who received a liver transplant. Some of these T cells may belong to the graft donor.

The V call is TRBV4-3, the J call TRBJ2-1, with 7 bases that match TRBD2. V was pared by 3 bases and J by 7 bases, with 12 bases of the junction left unmatched. From germline, CDR1 is LGHNA and CDR2 YSLEER. This CDR3 comprises 16 residues. The CDR3 loop is CASSHRWREGINEQFF. CDR3 bases: TGCGCCAGCAGCCATCGATGGAGGGAGGGGATTAATGAGCAGTTCTTC.

This clone is medium-sized within its sample. The V and J genes are TRBV27 and TRBJ1-3; D gene uncertain. CDR1 and CDR2 (germline): MNHEY, SMNVEV (reference sequence). V dropped 6 bases and J dropped 2 bases, with 17 bases sitting between them. The CDR3 loop spans 16 amino acids. The CDR3 DNA is TGTGCCAGCAGCCCCGGCGGGGATTTGCCTGGAAACACCATATATTTT. Its protein product is CASSPGGDLPGNTIYF.

Note on this clone: A much larger clonotype is one base distant, so this may be a read error. In the same sample, other DNA sequences code for this CDR3. The chain uses TRBV28 and TRBJ2-7; D could derive from TRBD1 or TRBD2 (5 bases each). The CDR3 runs 13 residues. The V end was cut by 6 bases, the J end by 0 bases, with 9 bases between. Germline V gives CDR1 MDHEN, CDR2 SYDVKM. The CDR3 region is CASRGDGSYEQYF. The CDR3, as DNA: TGTGCCAGCAGAGGGGACGGCTCCTACGAGCAGTACTTC.

By sample share, this clone is medium-sized. The chain links TRBV28 to TRBJ1-2; tentative D call: TRBD1 (5 bases). The germline gives CDR1 MDHEN, CDR2 SYDVKM. Deletions cut 5 bases from V and 4 bases from J, with 11 bases between. The CDR3 has 13 residues. CDR3 residues: CASSDTGGYGYTF. CDR3 coding DNA: TGTGCCAGCAGTGATACAGGAGGCTATGGCTACACCTTC.

This clone has only a few counts. This chain uses TRBV9 with TRBJ2-4, with 9 bases fitting TRBD2. The CDR3 sequence is 14 residues long. CDR1 and CDR2 from the germline V gene are SGDLS and YYNGEE. V lost 9 bases to trimming and J lost 2 bases; unmatched junction nucleotides: 6. CDR3 nucleotide sequence: TGTGCCACCACAGCGGGAGGACCCAAAAACATTCAGTACTTC. It translates to CATTAGGPKNIQYF. The full variable domain, completed using reference TRBV9 and TRBJ2-4, is DSGVTQTPKHLITATGQRVTLRCSPRSGDLSVYWYQQSLDQGLQFLIQYYNGEERAKGNILERFSAQQFPDLHSELNLSSLELGDSALYFCATTAGGPKNIQYFGAGTRLSVL.

This chain joins TRBV6-5 and TRBJ1-1; 8 bases are a match to TRBD1. This CDR3 region has 14 residues. V was clipped by 6 bases and J by 4 bases; unmatched bases: 7. The germline V gene has CDR1 MNHEY and CDR2 SVGAGI. CDR3 loop: CASSLQGVSTEAFF. CDR3 coding DNA: TGTGCCAGCAGCCTACAGGGGGTAAGCACTGAAGCTTTCTTT.

This clone is labeled as medium-sized. J is TRBJ2-1 and V is TRBV10-1; D unresolved. Trimming took 5 bases from V and 8 from J, leaving 22 bases between them. Germline CDR1 reads WNHNN; CDR2 reads SYGVQD (reference sequence). The CDR3 is 16 residues long. The CDR3 loop is CASSPTAVVAVYEQFF. The CDR3 bases are TGCGCCAGCAGTCCCACGGCTGTTGTAGCTGTCTATGAGCAGTTCTTC.

By sample share, this clone is medium-sized. The rearrangement joins TRBV4-1 to TRBJ2-3; no clear D. V was cut by 4 bases and J by 4 bases, with 12 bases left in between. This CDR3 has 14 amino acids. CDR1 and CDR2 from the germline V gene are MGHRA and YSYEKL. The CDR3 region has the DNA TGCGCCAGCAGCCTGCTCCTTCGGGCAGATACGCAGTATTTT. It translates to CASSLLLRADTQYF.

The chain carries TRBV9 and TRBJ2-7; no definite D call. The CDR3 runs 15 residues. Germline V gives CDR1 SGDLS, CDR2 YYNGEE. V lost 0 bases and J 4 bases, leaving 14 bases between the germline ends. CDR3 amino acids: CASSVASGTYYEQYF. The CDR3 bases are TGTGCCAGCAGCGTAGCGTCAGGCACTTATTACGAGCAGTACTTC.

The chain carries TRBV6-1 and TRBJ2-1; no firm D call. The CDR3 loop spans 10 amino acids. Germline CDR1 is MNHNS and CDR2 is SASEGT. The V end was cut by 5 bases, the J end by 5 bases, with 1 base between. CDR3 sequence (DNA): TGTGCCAGCAGTAACAATGAGCAGTTCTTC. Amino acid sequence: CASSNNEQFF.

The gene calls are TRBV4-1 and TRBJ2-7; D not resolved. The CDR3 contains 15 residues. Trimming shortened V by 5 bases and J by 2 bases, and 16 bases separated the two germline ends. The V gene's germline CDR1 is MGHRA and CDR2 YSYEKL. The CDR3: CASSIYGSLTYEQYF. The DNA for the CDR3 is TGCGCCAGCAGCATTTACGGGTCGCTTACCTACGAGCAGTACTTC.

The CDR3 DNA follows: TGTGCCAGCAGCCAAGATCAGTTTTCACCGGGACAGGGGGTCGACGAGCAGTACTTC. This sequence encodes CASSQDQFSPGQGVDEQYF. The chain couples TRBV4-2 to TRBJ2-7; 11 bases fit TRBD1. With 0 bases clipped from V and 5 bases from J, the junction kept 15 bases outside the gene matches. The CDR3 totals 19 residues. Germline V gene data show CDR1 as LGHNA and CDR2 as YNFKEQ.

The V gene is TRBV7-6, the J gene TRBJ2-3, with 8 bases identical to TRBD2. With 0 bases clipped from V and 4 bases from J, the junction kept 6 bases outside the gene matches. Germline V gene sequence: CDR1 SGHVS, CDR2 FNYEAQ. CDR3 length: 16 residues. The CDR3 here is CASSLAIVAGSDTQYF. As DNA, the CDR3 is TGTGCCAGCAGCTTAGCGATAGTAGCGGGATCAGATACGCAGTATTTT.

The V call is TRBV28, the J call TRBJ2-3; tentatively, D is TRBD2 (5 bases). Trimming cost V 3 bases and J 1 base, with 17 bases left between them. CDR3 length: 17 residues. Germline values: CDR1 MDHEN, CDR2 SYDVKM. This chain's CDR3 is CASSLSIERERTDTQYF. In nucleotides, the CDR3 is TGTGCCAGCAGTTTGAGCATAGAGAGGGAACGCACAGATACGCAGTATTTT.

This chain connects TRBV10-1 to TRBJ2-7, with a tentative D call TRBD2 (5 bases). V was clipped by 2 bases and J by 0 bases, with 17 bases between them. Germline V gene data show CDR1 as WNHNN and CDR2 as SYGVQD (reference sequence). The CDR3 runs 17 residues. CDR3 sequence reads: CASSEARRGPYSYEQYF. CDR3 DNA: TGCGCCAGCAGTGAGGCCCGCCGGGGTCCGTACTCCTACGAGCAGTACTTC.

This sequence joins TRBV28 and TRBJ2-7; D gene uncertain. This CDR3 region has 19 residues. From germline, CDR1 is MDHEN and CDR2 SYDVKM. V gave up 3 bases and J gave up 0 bases, with 24 bases separating them. The DNA of the CDR3 is TGTGCCAGCAGTTTCCCTCAAACCGGAACCCCGTTTAGCTCCTACGAGCAGTACTTC. The encoded protein is CASSFPQTGTPFSSYEQYF.

This clone was counted between two and nine times. The rearrangement joins TRBV19 to TRBJ2-1; D unresolved. CDR1 and CDR2 (germline): LNHDA, SQIVND (reference sequence). This CDR3 has 15 residues. The V end lost 3 bases, the J end lost 0 bases, and 9 bases lay between the germline ends. The CDR3 nucleotides read TGTGCCAGTAGTATTGGCTCTAGCTCCTACAATGAGCAGTTCTTC. Amino acid sequence: CASSIGSSSYNEQFF.

The V and J genes are TRBV27 and TRBJ2-7; D not certain. Germline V gene sequence: CDR1 MNHEY, CDR2 SMNVEV (reference sequence). V shed 6 bases and J shed 5 bases, with 8 bases lying between them. This CDR3 region has 11 residues. DNA of the CDR3: TGTGCCAGCAGCCCAAGGGACGAGCAGTACTTC. Its protein product is CASSPRDEQYF.

This clone was counted between two and nine times. This chain joins TRBV19 and TRBJ1-2, with D tentatively TRBD1 (5 bases). There are 15 residues in the CDR3. CDR1 and CDR2 (germline): LNHDA, SQIVND (reference sequence). V was shortened by 3 bases and J by 4 bases, with 15 bases between the two germline ends. The CDR3 bases are TGTGCCAGTAGTATTCAAGGGTGGGACCCCTATGGCTACACCTTC. This gives the protein CASSIQGWDPYGYTF.

In its sample, this clone is medium-sized. The gene calls are TRBV6-5 and TRBJ2-1; D is undetermined. V was cut by 8 bases and J by 0 bases, with 8 bases left in between. Germline V gene sequence: CDR1 MNHEY, CDR2 SVGAGI. The CDR3 is made up of 13 amino acids. The CDR3 spells CASQDSSYNEQFF. The CDR3 region has the DNA TGTGCCAGCCAGGATAGCTCCTACAATGAGCAGTTCTTC.

This clone has more than one count but fewer than ten. The DNA for the CDR3 is TGTGCCAGCAGCTTAGCAGCGGTTAGACGGCAGTTCTTC. It yields the protein CASSLAAVRRQFF. This chain uses TRBV5-6 with TRBJ2-1; TRBD2 might be the D (5 bases). From germline, CDR1 is SGHDT and CDR2 YYEEEE. The CDR3 runs to 13 residues. V shed 2 bases and J shed 12 bases, with 15 bases lying between them.

This clone was detected once. The rearrangement uses TRBV2 and TRBJ2-7, with TRBD1 matching 9 bases. CDR1 and CDR2 (germline): SNHLY, FYNNEI. V was clipped by 6 bases and J by 7 bases; unmatched bases: 13. The CDR3 has 15 residues. The chain's CDR3 is CASRAQDRGLGEQYF. CDR3 in DNA: TGTGCCAGCAGGGCCCAGGACAGGGGTTTGGGGGAGCAGTACTTC.